This T cell receptor (beta chain) was observed in a study of T cell repertoires in cytomegalovirus infection. Across the whole study: In public TCR beta signatures, there were indications of both CMV infection and matching HLA type.

CDR3 length: 15 residues. V dropped 0 bases and J dropped 5 bases, with 14 bases sitting between them. The germline V gene encodes CDR1 MGHRA and CDR2 YSYEKL. TCRdb reprocessed the reads via MiXCR and lists one record per CDR3 protein. The data show 900,000 to 950,000 distinct CDR3 sequences, roughly 30% seen once. Note on this clonotype: What it binds is not known.

The material was cultured CD8+ T cells from PBMCs, obtained from culture after CMV antigen stimulation. The genes are TRBV4-1 and TRBJ2-7; D might be TRBD1 (5 bases). The receptor was derived from a human donor in good health (CMV status not recorded). Some clones in this sample may be carry-over from other donors' samples. CDR3 amino acids: CASSQEIGRVNEQYF. CDR3 coding DNA: TGCGCCAGCAGCCAAGAAATAGGCAGGGTTAACGAGCAGTACTTC.